A single sample gave rise to the 18 T cell receptor beta chains below, sequenced in a study of identical twins. TCRdb itself ran the 5' RACE reads through MiXCR, one entry per CDR3 protein. The sample has about 240,000 distinct CDR3 sequences; roughly 13% are singletons. These data were also reused for a study on yellow fever vaccine responses in identical twins.

The sequenced material came from memory (CD45RO+) T cells sorted from blood. These receptors all stem from a woman between 18 and 29 years old in good health.

This clonotype was seen more than once but under ten times. This chain uses TRBV5-1 with TRBJ2-7; possibly TRBD1 for D (6 bases). V dropped 1 base and J dropped 3 bases, with 11 bases sitting between them. Germline assignment: CDR1 SGHRS and CDR2 YFSETQ. The CDR3 is 14 residues long. The CDR3 DNA sequence: TGCGCCAGCAGCTTGTGGGGACAAAACTACGAGCAGTACTTC. Encoded protein: CASSLWGQNYEQYF.

The rearrangement uses TRBV23-1 and TRBJ1-6; no clear D gene. TRBV23-1 is an ORF, and what it does is uncertain. V lost 4 bases and J 8 bases, leaving 3 bases between the germline ends. The length of the CDR3 is 11 residues. The CDR3 coding sequence is TGCGCCAGCAGTCTTGATTCACCCCTCCACTTT. Its translation is CASSLDSPLHF.

A few counts support this clonotype. The rearrangement links TRBV24-1 to TRBJ2-6, with D unclear. In germline, CDR1 is KGHDR, CDR2 SFDVKD. This CDR3 is built from 13 residues. Trimming removed 9 bases at V and 0 bases at J, with 5 bases between. In nucleotides, the CDR3 is TGTGCCACCCGGAGCTCTGGGGCCAACGTCCTGACTTTC. The encoded protein is CATRSSGANVLTF.

Comments on this clonotype: A much more abundant neighbour one base away suggests this may be a read error. The genes are TRBV7-6 and TRBJ1-4; 7 bases fit TRBD1. Germline V CDR1 and CDR2: SGHVS, FNYEAQ. After removal of 4 bases from V and 8 bases from J, the junction contained 7 bases not matched to a gene. CDR3 size: 14 residues. CDR3 sequence (DNA): TGTGCCAGCAGCTCGGGACAGATAGCAGAAAAACTGTTTTTT. This sequence encodes CASSSGQIAEKLFF.

This chain uses TRBV28 with TRBJ2-3; D is perhaps TRBD1 (5 bases). With 8 bases removed from V and 9 bases from J, the gap between germline ends came to 18 bases. This CDR3 spans 13 amino acids. In germline, CDR1 is MDHEN, CDR2 SYDVKM. The chain's CDR3 is CASADSVPITQYF. The CDR3 DNA reads TGTGCCAGCGCCGACAGCGTTCCGATAACGCAGTATTTT.

This clonotype came up a few times. The chain couples TRBV5-1 to TRBJ2-5; 9 bases fit TRBD1. This CDR3 comprises 15 residues. The germline V gene encodes CDR1 SGHRS and CDR2 YFSETQ. With 0 bases clipped from V and 4 bases from J, the junction kept 4 bases outside the gene matches. The CDR3: CASSLAGQGGETQYF. DNA of the CDR3: TGCGCCAGCAGCTTGGCGGGACAGGGCGGAGAGACCCAGTACTTC. Full variable domain (outside the CDR3, taken from reference TRBV5-1 and TRBJ2-5): KAGVTQTPRYLIKTRGQQVTLSCSPISGHRSVSWYQQTPGQGLQFLFEYFSETQRNKGNFPGRFSGRQFSNSRSEMNVSTLELGDSALYLCASSLAGQGGETQYFGPGTRLLVL.

V and J are TRBV10-1 and TRBJ2-7; no clear D. This CDR3 has 16 residues. From germline, CDR1 is WNHNN and CDR2 SYGVQD (reference sequence). Trimming removed 3 bases at V and 1 base at J, with 16 bases between. The CDR3 is CASSDSPGSPSYEQYF. CDR3 sequence (DNA): TGCGCCAGCAGTGACTCACCGGGCAGCCCTTCCTACGAGCAGTACTTC.

The V gene is TRBV2, the J gene TRBJ2-1; 7 bases fit TRBD1. Germline trimming cut 7 bases from V and 0 bases from J; bases unmatched to any gene: 6. Germline CDR1 SNHLY, CDR2 FYNNEI. The CDR3 spans 15 residues. CDR3 region: CASTLTGSSYNEQFF. For the CDR3, the DNA is TGTGCCAGCACCTTGACAGGGAGCTCCTACAATGAGCAGTTCTTC.

The gene calls are TRBV6-1 and TRBJ2-7, with 8 bases that match TRBD1. V lost 6 bases, J lost 1 base, and 8 bases stayed unmatched. Germline V gives CDR1 MNHNS, CDR2 SASEGT. The CDR3 is made up of 15 amino acids. DNA of the CDR3: TGTGCCAGCAGGGACGAGACAGGGGCTTCCTACGAGCAGTACTTC. Amino acids: CASRDETGASYEQYF.

This clonotype showed up just a few times. At one of its ends the junction is not consistent with the germline gene, which may arise from a read error. The chain couples TRBV2 to TRBJ2-1; D unclear. CDR3 length: 14 residues. Per the germline V gene, CDR1 is SNHLY and CDR2 is FYNNEI. CDR3 amino acids: CASREKGPANEQFF. Written as DNA, the CDR3 is TGTGCCAGCCGTGAGAAAGGCCCCGCCAATGAGCAGTTCTTC.

This clonotype was picked up a small number of times. The rearrangement links TRBV6-5 to TRBJ1-1; D is possibly TRBD1 (6 bases). The CDR3 extends over 14 amino acids. The germline V gene has CDR1 MNHEY and CDR2 SVGAGI. The V end lost 2 bases, the J end lost 3 bases, and 10 bases lay between the germline ends. The CDR3 DNA sequence: TGTGCCAGCAGTTACGCCAGACAGGACACTGAAGCTTTCTTT. Amino acid sequence: CASSYARQDTEAFF.

The chain recombines TRBV5-4 with TRBJ2-7, with D tentatively TRBD1 or TRBD2 (6 bases each). The ends were cut back, 2 bases at V and 0 bases at J, with 15 bases in the middle. The CDR3 is 16 residues long. Germline V lookup: CDR1 SGHNT, CDR2 YYREEE (reference sequence). DNA for the CDR3: TGTGCCAGCAGCTTTGGGGGGCCCCAACTCTCCTACGAGCAGTACTTC. This gives the protein CASSFGGPQLSYEQYF.

Ten or more counts support this clonotype. The V and J genes are TRBV6-5 and TRBJ2-1; TRBD2 aligns across 9 bases. Germline CDR1 MNHEY, CDR2 SVGAGI. The V segment lost 0 bases and the J segment 4 bases; nucleotides outside the gene matches: 1. The CDR3 runs 15 residues. The DNA of the CDR3 is TGTGCCAGCAGTTACTCAAGCGGGGGGTACAATGAGCAGTTCTTC. Its protein is CASSYSSGGYNEQFF.

In this sample, this clonotype turned up a few times. The rearrangement joins TRBV5-1 to TRBJ2-4; 7 nucleotides agree with TRBD2. V was clipped by 1 base and J by 4 bases; unmatched bases: 5. CDR3 length: 15 amino acids. Germline V gene data show CDR1 as SGHRS and CDR2 as YFSETQ. CDR3 DNA sequence: TGCGCCAGCAGCTTGACTCTAGCGGAAAAAAACATTCAGTACTTC. The encoded protein is CASSLTLAEKNIQYF.

This clonotype has at least ten counts. The rearrangement joins TRBV3-1 to TRBJ2-7; possibly TRBD1 for D (5 bases). The V gene's germline CDR1 is LGHDT and CDR2 YNNKEL (reference sequence). This CDR3 region has 16 residues. V lost 4 bases to trimming and J lost 1 base, with 17 bases between them. The CDR3 reads CASSRRHPRESYEQYF. The CDR3 nucleotides are TGTGCCAGCAGCCGCAGACATCCCAGGGAATCCTACGAGCAGTACTTC.

In its sample, this clonotype was seen a few times. This chain connects TRBV30 to TRBJ2-1; possibly TRBD1 or TRBD2 for D (5 bases each). In germline, CDR1 is GTSNPN, CDR2 SVGIG (reference sequence). V lost 2 bases and J 8 bases, leaving 10 bases between the germline ends. CDR3 size: 12 residues. CDR3 in amino acids: CAWSNGGHEQFF. CDR3 in DNA: TGTGCCTGGAGTAATGGGGGTCATGAGCAGTTCTTC.

This clonotype has just a few counts. V usage is TRBV2 and J usage is TRBJ2-7; D is unresolved. The germline V gene has CDR1 SNHLY and CDR2 FYNNEI. The CDR3 has 13 residues. The V gene lost 4 bases and the J gene lost 3 bases, with 10 bases spanning the gap. The CDR3 protein is CASSGVAHYEQYF. CDR3 nucleotide sequence: TGTGCCAGCAGTGGGGTAGCTCACTACGAGCAGTACTTC. The full variable domain, in which reference TRBV2 and TRBJ2-7 provide the parts outside the CDR3, is EPEVTQTPSHQVTQMGQEVILRCVPISNHLYFYWYRQILGQKVEFLVSFYNNEISEKSEIFDDQFSVERPDGSNFTLKIRSTKLEDSAMYFCASSGVAHYEQYFGPGTRLTVT.

As regards this clonotype: A read error may explain this, as a much larger clone is one base away. The chain joins TRBV4-2 to TRBJ2-7; 10 bases map to TRBD1. The V gene's germline CDR1 is LGHNA and CDR2 YNFKEQ. Trimming took 4 bases from V and 3 from J; bases not matched to a gene: 3. The CDR3 runs to 14 residues. The chain's CDR3 is CASSPWTGGYEQYF. CDR3 DNA sequence: TGTGCCAGCAGCCCGTGGACAGGGGGCTACGAGCAGTACTTC.